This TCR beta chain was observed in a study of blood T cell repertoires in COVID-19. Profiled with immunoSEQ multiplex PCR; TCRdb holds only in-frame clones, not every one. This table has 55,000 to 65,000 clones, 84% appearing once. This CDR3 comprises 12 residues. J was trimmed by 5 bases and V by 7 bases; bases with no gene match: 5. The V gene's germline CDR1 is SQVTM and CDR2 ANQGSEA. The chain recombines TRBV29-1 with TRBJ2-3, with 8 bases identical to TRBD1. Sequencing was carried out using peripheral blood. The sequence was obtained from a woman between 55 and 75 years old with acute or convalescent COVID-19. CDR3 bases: TGCAGCGCGGACAGGGTAGGAGATACGCAGTATTTT. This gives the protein CSADRVGDTQYF.